This T cell receptor (beta chain) was captured in a study of identical twins. Remarks on this clonotype: As yet, its antigen is unknown.

Overall study results and limits: Beta out-of-frame sequences showed weaker excess twin sharing.

The germline V gene encodes CDR1 SGHRS and CDR2 YFSETQ. The CDR3 length is 18 residues. With 4 bases clipped from V and 2 bases from J, the junction kept 15 bases outside the gene matches. Via MiXCR, TCRdb re-called the 5' RACE reads, giving one row per CDR3 protein. The sample yields about 810,000 distinct CDR3 sequences, about 12% seen once. These data were also reused for a study on yellow fever vaccine responses in identical twins.

This chain uses TRBV5-1 with TRBJ2-3, with 8 bases aligning to TRBD1. Sample: PBMCs. This TCR derives from a woman under 30 in good health. The CDR3 DNA follows: TGCGCCAGCAGCCCATGGGACAGGCAAGGACTTGTCACAGATACGCAGTATTTT. Its protein is CASSPWDRQGLVTDTQYF.